These T cell receptor beta chains were read from a single sample in a study of T cells in Graves' hyperthyroidism and ophthalmopathy. TCRdb re-called the multiplex PCR reads with MiXCR, one entry per CDR3 protein. The sample includes approximately 480,000 distinct CDR3 sequences, less than 25% of them seen just once. Source material: blood. The receptors come from a man younger than 35 with Graves' hyperthyroidism. CDR3s include the opening cysteine and the closing phenylalanine or tryptophan. A D gene is named only where the DNA matches it firmly. Size tells how often a clone was seen (once, few, many) or the class of an expanded clone, and some rows leave it out.

TRBD2,TRBV6-1,TRBJ2-5,many,CASTRTREETQYF,TGTGCCAGCACCAGGACTAGGGAGGAGACCCAGTACTTC
.,TRBV19,TRBJ1-2,many,CASLGTWGYGYTF,TGTGCCAGTTTGGGCACGTGGGGCTATGGCTACACCTTC
.,TRBV3-1,TRBJ2-7,many,CASSQYPHEQYF,TGTGCCAGCAGCCAATATCCCCACGAGCAGTACTTC
TRBD1,TRBV5-1,TRBJ1-1,many,CASSLLTGTGGEAFF,TGCGCCAGCAGCTTATTAACCGGGACAGGGGGTGAAGCTTTCTTT
.,TRBV5-1,TRBJ2-5,few,CASSWLTGNSQETQYF,TGCGCCAGCAGCTGGCTAACAGGGAATTCCCAAGAGACCCAGTACTTC
TRBD1,TRBV5-1,TRBJ2-6,.,CASSHRTGGEANVLTF,TGCGCCAGCAGCCATCGGACAGGGGGAGAGGCCAACGTCCTGACTTTC
.,TRBV6-5,TRBJ2-5,many,CAHQSYPQETQYF,TGTGCCCATCAAAGCTATCCCCAAGAGACCCAGTACTTC
.,TRBV20-1,TRBJ1-6,.,CSAPPHLGGNSPLHF,TGCAGTGCCCCACCTCACCTGGGGGGCAATTCACCCCTCCACTTT
TRBD1,TRBV7-9,TRBJ2-7,.,CASDGTGLDEQYF,TGTGCCAGCGACGGGACAGGGTTGGACGAGCAGTACTTC
.,TRBV11-2,TRBJ2-2,few,CASSLRGGGELFF,TGTGCCAGCAGCCTTAGGGGCGGCGGGGAGCTGTTTTTT
TRBD2,TRBV24-1,TRBJ2-5,.,CASSPLGGRVQETQYF,TGTGCCAGCAGCCCGCTGGGCGGGAGGGTCCAAGAGACCCAGTACTTC